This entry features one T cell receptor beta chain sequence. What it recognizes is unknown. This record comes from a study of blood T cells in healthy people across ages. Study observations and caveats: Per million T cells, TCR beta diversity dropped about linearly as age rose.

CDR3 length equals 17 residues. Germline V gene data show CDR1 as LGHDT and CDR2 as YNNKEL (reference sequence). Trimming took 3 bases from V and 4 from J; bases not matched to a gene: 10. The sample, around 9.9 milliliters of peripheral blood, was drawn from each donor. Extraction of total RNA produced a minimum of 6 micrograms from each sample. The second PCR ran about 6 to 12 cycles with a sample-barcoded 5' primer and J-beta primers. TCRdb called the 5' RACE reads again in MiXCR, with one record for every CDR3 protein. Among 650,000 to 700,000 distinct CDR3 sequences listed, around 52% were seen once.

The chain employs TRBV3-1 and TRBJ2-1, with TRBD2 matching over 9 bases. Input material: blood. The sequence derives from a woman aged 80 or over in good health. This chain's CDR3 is CASSHETLAGLYNEQFF. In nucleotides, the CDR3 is TGTGCCAGCAGCCACGAAACCCTAGCGGGGTTATACAATGAGCAGTTCTTC.